This is a list of T cell receptor beta chains from one sample in a study of T cell responses to AZD1222 COVID-19 vaccine. Some clones are missing from TCRdb's copy, which holds only in-frame ones; the method was immunoSEQ multiplex PCR. The sample has approximately 100,000 clones, 90% seen once. The material was peripheral blood, obtained on day 0 of AZD1222 vaccination. The receptor source for this set is an adult in good health. Each CDR3 is given with its conserved first and last residue.

TRBV21-1	CASTPGQGVRGTEAFF
TRBV27	CASSPTNYGYTF
TRBV7-2	CASTPGGGRSGNTIYF
TRBV28	CATLPGAGELFF
TRBV29-1	CSVEPRTATEKLFF
TRBV28	CASSLEGGQGAPYEQYF
TRBV13	CASSLIAASGGKYNEQFF
TRBV13	CASSSITGPGEAKLFF
TRBV27	CASSLGADNQPQHF
TRBV30	CAWRQTTKEQYF
TRBV5-4	CASSIDREAREAFF
TRBV5-1	CASSLGQAGMGYTF
TRBV7-8	CASSSRDRGSNSPLHF
TRBV4-1	CASSLDSGAKNIQYF
TRBV23-1	CASSQSSGGEQYF
TRBV4-2	CASNPIGANEKLFF
TRBV18	CASSPPGTGENQPQHF
TRBV7-6	CASSHGTGKLFF
TRBV7-2	CASSSSVGGNIQYF
TRBV19	CASRVLRELFF
TRBV4-1	CASSPNLRDSFTGELFF
TRBV11-2	CASSGYWAGGDYEQYF
TRBV28	CASTSEGTVNQPQHF
TRBV7-2	CASSLEDTYYEQYF
TRBV6-1	CASSGAYEAEKLFF
TRBV24-1	CATSEPSAGETQYF
TRBV5-1	CASSLTGRSSGANVLTF
TRBV7-9	CASSLAGNGYTF
TRBV13	CASSFPRLAGQTGELFF
TRBV28	CASRGTENDYEQYF
TRBV6-5	CASSYSGRMNTEAFF
TRBV5-6	CASRYDRAGTEAFF
TRBV6-5	CASSYGTTMNTEAFF
TRBV7-3	CASSLGLVTDTQYF
TRBV6-2/TRBV6-3	CASSYTVLALQFF
TRBV5-1	CASSSTTSGGGADTQYF
TRBV28	CASEAAGYGYTF
TRBV28	CASSLTGRKGFF
TRBV12-3/TRBV12-4	CASSLVVTDTQYF
TRBV7-7	CASSLKDPQGGGSPYEQYF
TRBV14	CASSQELDQPQHF